The rows below give T cell receptor beta chains drawn from one sample of a study of blood T cell repertoires in COVID-19. Here immunoSEQ multiplex PCR was the method, and the copy in TCRdb shows in-frame clones only, minus some. The data show a few hundred thousand clones, with approximately 88% seen just once and 5.5% to 7% held by the top ten. Sequences were obtained from peripheral blood. The receptor set was obtained from a woman under 40 who had recovered from COVID-19. Both conserved end residues are part of each CDR3. A D gene is named only where the DNA matches it firmly.

TRBJ2-2	TRBV9	NA	CASSGRLNTGELFF	TGTGCCAGCAGTGGGAGATTAAACACCGGGGAGCTGTTTTTT
TRBJ2-3	TRBV19	NA	CASSIDRSGDTQYF	TGTGCCAGTAGTATAGATCGTTCGGGAGATACGCAGTATTTT
TRBJ1-6	TRBV6-5	TRBD1	CASSSTGVNSPLHF	TGTGCCAGCAGTAGCACAGGGGTAAATTCACCCCTCCACTTT
TRBJ1-2	TRBV24-1	TRBD1	CATSEIDRGYGYTF	TGTGCCACCAGTGAAATCGACAGGGGTTATGGCTACACCTTC
TRBJ2-7	TRBV19	TRBD1	CASSGTGVSYEQYF	TGTGCCAGTTCCGGGACAGGGGTCTCCTACGAGCAGTACTTC
TRBJ1-1	TRBV9	TRBD1	CASSVGGGLNTEAFF	TGTGCCAGCAGCGTAGGAGGGGGCCTGAACACTGAAGCTTTCTTT
TRBJ2-7	TRBV4-3	TRBD1	CASSQQRDRFSYEQYF	TGCGCCAGCAGCCAGCAAAGGGACAGGTTCTCCTACGAGCAGTACTTC
TRBJ2-2	TRBV14	NA	CASSQDLGRINTGELFF	TGTGCCAGCAGCCAAGATTTAGGCAGGATTAACACCGGGGAGCTGTTTTTT
TRBJ2-5	TRBV3-1/TRBV3-2	NA	CASSARTQYF	TGTGCCAGCAGCGCGAGGACCCAGTACTTC
TRBJ2-7	TRBV5-1	NA	CASSLVPPGASYEQYF	TGCGCCAGCAGCTTAGTCCCCCCCGGAGCTTCCTACGAGCAGTACTTC
TRBJ2-3	TRBV5-1	TRBD2	CASAGGHGDTQYF	TGCGCCAGCGCGGGGGGCCATGGAGATACGCAGTATTTT
TRBJ2-7	TRBV7-2	TRBD1	CASSSSPGQTYEQYF	TGTGCCAGCAGCTCCTCCCCGGGACAGACCTACGAGCAGTACTTC